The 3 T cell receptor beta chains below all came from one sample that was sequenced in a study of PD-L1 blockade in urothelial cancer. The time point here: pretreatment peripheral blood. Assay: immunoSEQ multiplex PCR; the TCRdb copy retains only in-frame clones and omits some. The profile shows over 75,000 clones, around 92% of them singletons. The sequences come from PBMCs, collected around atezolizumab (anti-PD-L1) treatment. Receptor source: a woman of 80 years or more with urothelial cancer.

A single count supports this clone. This CDR3 reads CASSSLYEQYF. Here the CDR3 DNA reads TGTGCCAGCAGTTCCCTCTACGAGCAGTACTTC. V is TRBV2 and J is TRBJ2-7; D is unresolved. Trimming removed 5 bases from V and 3 bases from J, with 5 bases in between. The germline V gene encodes CDR1 SNHLY and CDR2 FYNNEI. The CDR3 spans 11 residues.

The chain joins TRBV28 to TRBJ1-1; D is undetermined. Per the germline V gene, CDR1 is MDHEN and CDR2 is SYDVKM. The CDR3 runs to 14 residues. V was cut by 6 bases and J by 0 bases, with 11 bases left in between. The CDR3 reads CASSWGAVNTEAFF. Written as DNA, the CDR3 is TGTGCCAGCAGCTGGGGAGCGGTGAACACTGAAGCTTTCTTT.

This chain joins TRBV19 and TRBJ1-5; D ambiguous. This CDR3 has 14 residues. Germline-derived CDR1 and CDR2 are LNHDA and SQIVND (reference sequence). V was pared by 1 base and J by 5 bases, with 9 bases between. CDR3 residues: CASSIVDIDQPQHF. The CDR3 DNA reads TGTGCCAGTAGTATAGTAGATATCGATCAGCCCCAGCATTTT.